The clone carrying this T cell receptor beta chain was seen only once. Here the CDR3 omits its conserved ending phenylalanine or tryptophan, so a read error is the likely source. These data belong to a study of shared clonotypes between healthy human individuals. For the study at large: The study enrolled two women and three men aged 18 to 49.

The CDR3 spans 15 residues. Germline V gene lookup returns CDR1 SGHDT and CDR2 YYEEEE. Between the trimmed V and J ends, which lost 4 bases and 3 bases, there was a span of 14 bases. Donors had no recently reported acute infections or vaccinations and were HIV-negative. The method was immunoSEQ multiplex PCR; TCRdb's version includes in-frame clones alone and lacks a portion of them. There are 97,000 or so clones in the sample; about 45% occur only once, and roughly 15% lies in the top ten. This TCR was recovered from a woman aged 40 to 50 in good health. Some clones in this sample may be carry-over from other donors' samples. This chain uses TRBV5-6 with TRBJ1-5; TRBD1 might be the D (5 bases). Sequencing used PBMCs. CDR3 in amino acids: CASSRTLGVNQPQHS. CDR3 sequence (DNA): TGTGCCAGCAGCCGTACACTAGGGGTCAATCAGCCCCAGCATTCT.